What follows are 6 T cell receptor beta chains derived from one specimen sequenced in a study of blood T cells in healthy people across ages. For the second PCR, which ran for about 6 to 11 cycles, a sample-barcoded 5' primer and a J-beta primer mix were used. TCRdb redid the calling of the 5' RACE reads with MiXCR, one entry per CDR3 protein. The table lists about 630,000 distinct CDR3 sequences, 21% of them singletons, with 3% to 4% in the top ten. Sequencing was carried out using blood. The receptors were sampled from a man aged 65 to 79 in good health.

This chain links TRBV28 with TRBJ1-1; 7 bases fit TRBD1. With 8 bases clipped from V and 0 bases from J, the junction kept 6 bases outside the gene matches. Per germline, CDR1 MDHEN and CDR2 SYDVKM. The CDR3 consists of 14 residues. CDR3 sequence: CASRTGAMNTEAFF. The CDR3 bases are TGTGCCAGCCGGACAGGAGCGATGAACACTGAAGCTTTCTTT.

The chain employs TRBV20-1 and TRBJ2-5; the D gene is possibly TRBD1 (6 bases). Per germline, CDR1 DFQATT and CDR2 SNEGSKA (reference sequence). This CDR3 comprises 14 residues. The ends were cut back, 6 bases at V and 1 base at J, with 15 bases in the middle. DNA for the CDR3: TGCAGTGCCGATAGCAACAGGGCCCAAGAGACCCAGTACTTC. This encodes CSADSNRAQETQYF.

This chain connects TRBV14 to TRBJ1-1; D is ambiguous. The germline V gene has CDR1 SGHDN and CDR2 FVKESK. The CDR3 is 16 residues long. Trimming shortened V by 2 bases and J by 3 bases, and 16 bases separated the two germline ends. CDR3 in DNA: TGTGCCAGCAGCCAAAGAATGGGCGAAGTACACACTGAAGCTTTCTTT. Translating gives CASSQRMGEVHTEAFF.

The rearrangement uses TRBV12-3 or TRBV12-4 and TRBJ2-5, with a weak D call TRBD2 (6 bases). The CDR3 has 15 residues. V lost 3 bases to trimming and J lost 2 bases, with 13 bases between them. For the CDR3, the DNA is TGTGCCAGCAGTTTCTATGGAGGGGTACAAGAGACCCAGTACTTC. Its translation: CASSFYGGVQETQYF.

The chain couples TRBV19 to TRBJ2-3; TRBD2 agrees at 8 bases. Germline-derived CDR1 and CDR2 are LNHDA and SQIVND (reference sequence). Unmatched junction bases numbered 4, after V lost 3 bases and J lost 2 bases. The CDR3 is 15 amino acids. CDR3 loop: CASSIPGGDTDTQYF. CDR3 nucleotides: TGTGCCAGTAGTATCCCGGGAGGGGACACAGATACGCAGTATTTT.

The chain carries TRBV7-9 and TRBJ2-1; no definite D call. Trimming stripped 4 bases from V and 7 bases from J, with 14 bases between. Germline values: CDR1 SEHNR, CDR2 FQNEAQ (reference sequence). There are 14 residues in the CDR3. CDR3 DNA sequence: TGTGCCAGCAGCTCCTCCCCTCTTTTGAATGAGCAGTTCTTC. Translated: CASSSSPLLNEQFF.